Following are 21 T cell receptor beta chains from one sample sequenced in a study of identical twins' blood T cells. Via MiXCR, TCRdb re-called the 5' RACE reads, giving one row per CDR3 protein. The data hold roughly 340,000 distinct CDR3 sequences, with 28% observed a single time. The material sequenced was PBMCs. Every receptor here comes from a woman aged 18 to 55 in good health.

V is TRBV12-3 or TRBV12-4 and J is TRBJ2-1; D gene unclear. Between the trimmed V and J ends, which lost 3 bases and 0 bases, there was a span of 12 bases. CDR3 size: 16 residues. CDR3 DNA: TGTGCCAGCAGTTTTTCGCTAGAAGACTCCTACAATGAGCAGTTCTTC. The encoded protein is CASSFSLEDSYNEQFF.

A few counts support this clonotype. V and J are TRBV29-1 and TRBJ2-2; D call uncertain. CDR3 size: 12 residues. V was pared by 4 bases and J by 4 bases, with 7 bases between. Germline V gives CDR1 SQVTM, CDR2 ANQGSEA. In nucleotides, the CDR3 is TGCAGCGTTGCACAGTTCACCGGGGAGCTGTTTTTT. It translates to CSVAQFTGELFF.

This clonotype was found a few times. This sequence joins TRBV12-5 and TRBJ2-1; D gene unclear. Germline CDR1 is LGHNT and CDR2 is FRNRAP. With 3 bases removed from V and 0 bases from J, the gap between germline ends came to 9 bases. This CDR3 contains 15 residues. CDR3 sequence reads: CASGLGMSSYNEQFF. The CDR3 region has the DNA TGTGCTAGTGGTTTAGGGATGAGCTCCTACAATGAGCAGTTCTTC.

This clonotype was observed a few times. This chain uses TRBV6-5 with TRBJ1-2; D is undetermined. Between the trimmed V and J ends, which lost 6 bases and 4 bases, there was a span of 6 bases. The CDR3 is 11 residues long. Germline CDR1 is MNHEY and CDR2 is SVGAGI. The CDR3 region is CASRDRYGYTF. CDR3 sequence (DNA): TGTGCCAGCAGAGACCGCTATGGCTACACCTTC.

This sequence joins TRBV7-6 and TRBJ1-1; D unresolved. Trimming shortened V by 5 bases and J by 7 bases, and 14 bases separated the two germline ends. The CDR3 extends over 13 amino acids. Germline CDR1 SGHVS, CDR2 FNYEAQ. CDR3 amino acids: CASSEGSPLEAFF. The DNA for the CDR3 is TGTGCCAGCAGCGAAGGGAGTCCACTTGAAGCTTTCTTT.

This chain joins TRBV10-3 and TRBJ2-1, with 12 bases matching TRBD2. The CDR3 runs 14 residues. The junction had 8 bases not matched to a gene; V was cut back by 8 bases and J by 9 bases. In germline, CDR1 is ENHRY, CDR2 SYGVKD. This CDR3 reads CAIGASGREGEQFF. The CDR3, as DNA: TGTGCCATCGGGGCTAGCGGGAGGGAAGGTGAGCAGTTCTTC.

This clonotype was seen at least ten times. CDR3 nucleotides: TGTGCCAGCAGCGTTGGGACGGAACACTATGGCTACACCTTC. It specifies CASSVGTEHYGYTF. The chain uses TRBV9 and TRBJ1-2; D may be TRBD1 (5 bases). The CDR3 totals 14 residues. V lost 2 bases and J lost 3, with 11 bases in between. CDR1 SGDLS and CDR2 YYNGEE come from the germline V gene.

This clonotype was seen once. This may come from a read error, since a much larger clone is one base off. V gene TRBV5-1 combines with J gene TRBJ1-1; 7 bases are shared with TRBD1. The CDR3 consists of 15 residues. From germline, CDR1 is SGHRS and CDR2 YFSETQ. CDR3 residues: CAISQEGQDNTEAFF. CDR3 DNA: TGCGCCATCAGCCAGGAAGGACAGGATAACACTGAAGCTTTCTTT.

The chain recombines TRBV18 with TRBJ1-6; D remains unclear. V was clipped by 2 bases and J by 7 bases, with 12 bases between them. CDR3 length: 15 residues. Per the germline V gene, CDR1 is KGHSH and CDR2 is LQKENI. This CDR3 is CASSPTGPMNSPLHF. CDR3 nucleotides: TGTGCCAGCTCACCAACCGGGCCGATGAATTCACCCCTCCACTTT.

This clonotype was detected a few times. CDR3 region: CSASGGAGNTIYF. The CDR3 coding sequence is TGCAGTGCTTCTGGGGGCGCTGGAAACACCATATATTTT. The V call is TRBV20-1, the J call TRBJ1-3, with D tentatively TRBD1 (6 bases). The CDR3 consists of 13 residues. V was trimmed by 5 bases and J by 2 bases, leaving 10 bases between them. Germline V CDR1 and CDR2: DFQATT, SNEGSKA (reference sequence).

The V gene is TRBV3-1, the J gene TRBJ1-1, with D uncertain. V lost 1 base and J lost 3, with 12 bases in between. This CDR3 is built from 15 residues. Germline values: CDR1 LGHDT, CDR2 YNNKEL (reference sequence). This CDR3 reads CASSQGTFTYTEAFF. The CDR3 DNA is TGTGCCAGCAGCCAAGGAACGTTTACGTACACTGAAGCTTTCTTT.

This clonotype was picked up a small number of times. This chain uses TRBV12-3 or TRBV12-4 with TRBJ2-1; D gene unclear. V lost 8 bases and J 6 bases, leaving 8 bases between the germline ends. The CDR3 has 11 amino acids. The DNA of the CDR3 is TGTGCCAGCGGCTTTACCAATGAGCAGTTCTTC. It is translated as CASGFTNEQFF.

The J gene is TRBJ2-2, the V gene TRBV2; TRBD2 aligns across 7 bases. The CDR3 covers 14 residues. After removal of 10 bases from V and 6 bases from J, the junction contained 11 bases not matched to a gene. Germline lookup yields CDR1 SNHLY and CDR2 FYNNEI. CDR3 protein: CAIPGLRSAGELFF. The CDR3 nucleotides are TGTGCCATACCGGGACTAAGGTCCGCCGGGGAGCTGTTTTTT. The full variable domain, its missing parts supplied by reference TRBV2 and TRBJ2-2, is EPEVTQTPSHQVTQMGQEVILRCVPISNHLYFYWYRQILGQKVEFLVSFYNNEISEKSEIFDDQFSVERPDGSNFTLKIRSTKLEDSAMYFCAIPGLRSAGELFFGEGSRLTVL.

As DNA, the CDR3 is TGTGCCAGCGCGCTAGCGGGAAGAAATGAGCAGTTCTTC. As protein: CASALAGRNEQFF. The chain employs TRBV25-1 and TRBJ2-1; TRBD2 aligns across 9 bases. Germline assignment: CDR1 MGHDK and CDR2 SYGVNS. This CDR3 comprises 13 residues. V lost 8 bases and J lost 7; bases outside the gene matches: 6.

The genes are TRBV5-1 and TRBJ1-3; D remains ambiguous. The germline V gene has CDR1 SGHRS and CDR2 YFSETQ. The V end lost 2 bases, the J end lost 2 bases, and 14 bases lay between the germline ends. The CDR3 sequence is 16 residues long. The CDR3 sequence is CASSFSPGSAGNTIYF. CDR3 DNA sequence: TGCGCCAGCAGCTTTAGTCCGGGATCGGCTGGAAACACCATATATTTT. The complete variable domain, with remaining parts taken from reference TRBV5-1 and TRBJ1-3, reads KAGVTQTPRYLIKTRGQQVTLSCSPISGHRSVSWYQQTPGQGLQFLFEYFSETQRNKGNFPGRFSGRQFSNSRSEMNVSTLELGDSALYLCASSFSPGSAGNTIYFGEGSWLTVV.

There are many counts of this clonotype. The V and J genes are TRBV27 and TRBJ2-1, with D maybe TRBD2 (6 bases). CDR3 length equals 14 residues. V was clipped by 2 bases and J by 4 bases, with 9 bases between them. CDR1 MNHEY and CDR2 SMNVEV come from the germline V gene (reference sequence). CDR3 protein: CASSLLAQYNEQFF. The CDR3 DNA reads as TGTGCCAGCAGTTTACTAGCGCAATACAATGAGCAGTTCTTC.

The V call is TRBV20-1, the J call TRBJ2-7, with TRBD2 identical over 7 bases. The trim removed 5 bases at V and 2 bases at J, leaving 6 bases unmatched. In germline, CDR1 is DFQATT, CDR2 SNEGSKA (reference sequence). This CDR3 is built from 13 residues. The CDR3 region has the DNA TGCAGTGCTTCACCCGGACTAGCCTACGAGCAGTACTTC. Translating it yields CSASPGLAYEQYF.

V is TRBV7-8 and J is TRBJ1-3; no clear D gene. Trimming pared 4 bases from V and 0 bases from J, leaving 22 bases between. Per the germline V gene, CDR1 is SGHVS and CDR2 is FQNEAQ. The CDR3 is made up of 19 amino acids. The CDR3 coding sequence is TGTGCCAGCAGCTCCCTGCCCCCTCAGGAGATGGGCTCTGGAAACACCATATATTTT. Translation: CASSSLPPQEMGSGNTIYF.

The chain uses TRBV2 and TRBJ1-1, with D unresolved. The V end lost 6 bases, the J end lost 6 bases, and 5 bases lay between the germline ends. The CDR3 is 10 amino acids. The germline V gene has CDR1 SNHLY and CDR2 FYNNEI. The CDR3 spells CASSDAEAFF. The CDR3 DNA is TGTGCCAGCAGCGACGCTGAAGCTTTCTTT.

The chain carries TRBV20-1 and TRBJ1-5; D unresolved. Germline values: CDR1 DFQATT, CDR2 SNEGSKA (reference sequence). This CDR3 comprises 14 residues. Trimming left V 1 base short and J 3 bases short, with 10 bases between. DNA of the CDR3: TGCAGTGCTAGAGCCAGGTCCTACAATCAGCCCCAGCATTTT. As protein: CSARARSYNQPQHF.

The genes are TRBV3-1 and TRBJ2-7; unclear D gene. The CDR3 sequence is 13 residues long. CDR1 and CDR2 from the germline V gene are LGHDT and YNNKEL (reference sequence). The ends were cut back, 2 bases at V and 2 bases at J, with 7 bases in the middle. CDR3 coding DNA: TGTGCCAGCAGCCAAAAATTAACCTACGAGCAGTACTTC. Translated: CASSQKLTYEQYF.